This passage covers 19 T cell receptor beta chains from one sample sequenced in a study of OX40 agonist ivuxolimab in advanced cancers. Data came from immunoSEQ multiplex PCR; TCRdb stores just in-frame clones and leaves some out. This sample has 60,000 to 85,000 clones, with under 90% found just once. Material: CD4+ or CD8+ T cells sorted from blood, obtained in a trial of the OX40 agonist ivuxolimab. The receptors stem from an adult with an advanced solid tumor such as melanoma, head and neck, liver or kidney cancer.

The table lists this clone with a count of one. CDR3 DNA sequence: TGTGCCATAGGGGTGATGTGGCAGAACACTGAAGCTTTCTTT. Its translation is CAIGVMWQNTEAFF. The chain links TRBV28 to TRBJ1-1; weak D call: TRBD1 (5 bases). V was clipped by 10 bases and J by 1 base, with 16 bases between them. The germline CDR1 and CDR2 sequences are MDHEN and SYDVKM. The CDR3 is made up of 14 amino acids.

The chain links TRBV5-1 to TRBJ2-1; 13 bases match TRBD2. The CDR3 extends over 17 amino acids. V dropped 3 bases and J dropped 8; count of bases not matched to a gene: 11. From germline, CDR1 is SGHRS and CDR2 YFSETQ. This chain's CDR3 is CASSSPPGTSGNDEQFF. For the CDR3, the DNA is TGCGCCAGCAGCTCTCCCCCCGGGACTAGCGGGAATGATGAGCAGTTCTTC.

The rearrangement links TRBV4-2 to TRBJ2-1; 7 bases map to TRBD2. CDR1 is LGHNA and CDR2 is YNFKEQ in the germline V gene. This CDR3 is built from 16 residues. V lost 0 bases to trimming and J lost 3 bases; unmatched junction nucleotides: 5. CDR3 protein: CASSQDTRGGYNEQFF. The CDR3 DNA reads TGTGCCAGCAGCCAAGATACGCGCGGGGGCTACAATGAGCAGTTCTTC.

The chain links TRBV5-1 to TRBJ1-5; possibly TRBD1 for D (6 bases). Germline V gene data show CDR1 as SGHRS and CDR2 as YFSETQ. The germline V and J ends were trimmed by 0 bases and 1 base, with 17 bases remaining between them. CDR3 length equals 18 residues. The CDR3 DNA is TGCGCCAGCAGCTTGGACCCCCAAAACAGGGAGAGCAATCAGCCCCAGCATTTT. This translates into CASSLDPQNRESNQPQHF.

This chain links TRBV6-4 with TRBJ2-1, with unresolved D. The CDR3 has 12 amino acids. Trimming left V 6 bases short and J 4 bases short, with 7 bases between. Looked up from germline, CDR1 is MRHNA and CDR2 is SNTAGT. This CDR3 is CASSDLYNEQFF. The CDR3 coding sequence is TGTGCCAGCAGCGACCTATACAATGAGCAGTTCTTC.

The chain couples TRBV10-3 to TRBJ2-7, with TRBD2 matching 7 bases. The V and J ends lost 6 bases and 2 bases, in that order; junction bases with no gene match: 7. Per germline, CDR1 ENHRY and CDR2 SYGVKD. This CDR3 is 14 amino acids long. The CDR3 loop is CAIRGGTDPYEQYF. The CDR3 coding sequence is TGTGCCATCAGGGGAGGGACGGACCCCTACGAGCAGTACTTC.

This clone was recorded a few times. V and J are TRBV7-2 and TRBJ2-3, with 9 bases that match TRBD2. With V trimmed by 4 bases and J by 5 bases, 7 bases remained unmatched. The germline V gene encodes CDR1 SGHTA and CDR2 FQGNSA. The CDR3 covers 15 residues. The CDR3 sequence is CASSWGGGALDTQYF. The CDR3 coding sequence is TGTGCCAGCAGCTGGGGCGGGGGGGCCCTAGATACGCAGTATTTT.

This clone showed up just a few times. CDR3 region: CASSYRTGDTEAFF. The CDR3 DNA follows: TGTGCCAGCAGTTACCGGACAGGAGACACTGAAGCTTTCTTT. V and J are TRBV6-6 and TRBJ1-1; 7 bases fit TRBD1. The junction had 3 bases not matched to a gene; V was cut back by 2 bases and J by 3 bases. Germline lookup yields CDR1 MNHNY and CDR2 SVGAGI (reference sequence). The CDR3 is 14 residues long.

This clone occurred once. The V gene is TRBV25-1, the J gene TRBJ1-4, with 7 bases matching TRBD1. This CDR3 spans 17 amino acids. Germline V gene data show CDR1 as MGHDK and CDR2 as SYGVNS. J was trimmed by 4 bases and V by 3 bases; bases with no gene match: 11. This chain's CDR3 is CASSDSYRGRFNEKLFF. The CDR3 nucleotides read TGTGCCAGCAGTGATTCCTATAGGGGGCGGTTTAATGAAAAACTGTTTTTT.

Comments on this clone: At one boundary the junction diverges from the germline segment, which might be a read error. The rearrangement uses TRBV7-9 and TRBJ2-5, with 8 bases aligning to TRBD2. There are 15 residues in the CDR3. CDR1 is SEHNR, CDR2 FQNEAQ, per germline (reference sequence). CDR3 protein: CASSFGGGLTEAQYF. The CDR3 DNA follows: TGTGCCAGCAGCTTCGGCGGGGGGCTAACAGAGGCCCAGTACTTC.

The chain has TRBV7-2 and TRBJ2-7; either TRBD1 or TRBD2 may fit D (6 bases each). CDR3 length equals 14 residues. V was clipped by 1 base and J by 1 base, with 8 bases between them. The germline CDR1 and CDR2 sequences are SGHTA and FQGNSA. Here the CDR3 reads CASSLGGTSYEQYF. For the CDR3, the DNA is TGTGCCAGCAGCTTAGGCGGGACATCCTACGAGCAGTACTTC.

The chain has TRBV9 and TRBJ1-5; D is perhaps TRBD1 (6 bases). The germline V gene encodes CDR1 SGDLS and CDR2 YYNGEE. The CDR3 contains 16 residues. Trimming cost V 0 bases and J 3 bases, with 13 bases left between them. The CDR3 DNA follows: TGTGCCAGCAGCGTAGGAGCAGGGGATTTCAATCAGCCCCAGCATTTT. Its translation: CASSVGAGDFNQPQHF.

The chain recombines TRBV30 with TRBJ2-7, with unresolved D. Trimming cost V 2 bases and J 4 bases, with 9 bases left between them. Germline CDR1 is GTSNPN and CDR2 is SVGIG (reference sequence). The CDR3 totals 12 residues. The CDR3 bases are TGTGCCTGGAGTAAGACCGTTTACGAGCAGTACTTC. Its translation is CAWSKTVYEQYF.

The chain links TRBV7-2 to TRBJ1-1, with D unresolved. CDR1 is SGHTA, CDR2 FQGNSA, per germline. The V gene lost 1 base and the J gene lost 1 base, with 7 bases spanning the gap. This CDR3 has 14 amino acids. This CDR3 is CASSLVVRNTEAFF. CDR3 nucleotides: TGTGCCAGCAGCTTAGTAGTCCGGAACACTGAAGCTTTCTTT.

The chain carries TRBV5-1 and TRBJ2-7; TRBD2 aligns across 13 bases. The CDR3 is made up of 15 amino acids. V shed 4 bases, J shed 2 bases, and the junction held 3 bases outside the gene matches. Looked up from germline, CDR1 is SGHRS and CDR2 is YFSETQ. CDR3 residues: CASSPTSGGTYEQYF. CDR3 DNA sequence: TGCGCCAGCAGCCCGACTAGCGGGGGGACCTACGAGCAGTACTTC. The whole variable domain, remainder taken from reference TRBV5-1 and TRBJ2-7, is KAGVTQTPRYLIKTRGQQVTLSCSPISGHRSVSWYQQTPGQGLQFLFEYFSETQRNKGNFPGRFSGRQFSNSRSEMNVSTLELGDSALYLCASSPTSGGTYEQYFGPGTRLTVT.

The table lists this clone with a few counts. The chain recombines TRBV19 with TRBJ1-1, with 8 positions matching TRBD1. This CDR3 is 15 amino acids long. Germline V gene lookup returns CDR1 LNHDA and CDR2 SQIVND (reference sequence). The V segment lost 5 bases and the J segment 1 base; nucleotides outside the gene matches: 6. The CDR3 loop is CASSPRTGQNTEAFF. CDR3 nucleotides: TGTGCCAGTAGTCCCAGGACAGGGCAGAACACTGAAGCTTTCTTT.

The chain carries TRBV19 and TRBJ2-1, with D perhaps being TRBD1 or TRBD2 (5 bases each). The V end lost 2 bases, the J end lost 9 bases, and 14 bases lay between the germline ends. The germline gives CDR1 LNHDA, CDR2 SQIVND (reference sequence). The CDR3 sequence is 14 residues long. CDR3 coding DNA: TGTGCCAGTAGTATACGGGGCCACCTCGTTGAGCAGTTCTTC. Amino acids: CASSIRGHLVEQFF.

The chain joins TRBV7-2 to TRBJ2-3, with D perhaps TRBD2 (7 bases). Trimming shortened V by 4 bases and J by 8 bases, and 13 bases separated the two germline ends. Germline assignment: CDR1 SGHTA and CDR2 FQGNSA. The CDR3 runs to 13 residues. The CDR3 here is CASSSRGGGTQYF. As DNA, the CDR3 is TGTGCCAGCAGCTCCAGGGGAGGGGGTACGCAGTATTTT.

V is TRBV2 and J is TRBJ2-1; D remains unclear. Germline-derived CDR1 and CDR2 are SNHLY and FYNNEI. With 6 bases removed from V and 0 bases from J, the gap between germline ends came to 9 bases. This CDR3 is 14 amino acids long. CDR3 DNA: TGTGCCAGCAGCGCCCTTAGCTCCTACAATGAGCAGTTCTTC. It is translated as CASSALSSYNEQFF.